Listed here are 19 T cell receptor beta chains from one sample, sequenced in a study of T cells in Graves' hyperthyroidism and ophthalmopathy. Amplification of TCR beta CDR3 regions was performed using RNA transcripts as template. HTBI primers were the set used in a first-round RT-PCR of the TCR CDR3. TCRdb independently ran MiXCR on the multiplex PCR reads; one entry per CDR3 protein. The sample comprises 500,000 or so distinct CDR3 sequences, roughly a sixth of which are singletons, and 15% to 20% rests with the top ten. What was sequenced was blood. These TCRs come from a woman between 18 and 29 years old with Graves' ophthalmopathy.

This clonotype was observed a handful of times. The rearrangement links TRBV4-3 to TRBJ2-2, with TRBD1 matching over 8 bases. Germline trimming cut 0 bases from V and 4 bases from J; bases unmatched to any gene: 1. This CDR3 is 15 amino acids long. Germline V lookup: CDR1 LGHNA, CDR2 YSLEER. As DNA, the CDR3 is TGCGCCAGCAGCCAAGACAGGGGGCGCACCGGGGAGCTGTTTTTT. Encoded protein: CASSQDRGRTGELFF.

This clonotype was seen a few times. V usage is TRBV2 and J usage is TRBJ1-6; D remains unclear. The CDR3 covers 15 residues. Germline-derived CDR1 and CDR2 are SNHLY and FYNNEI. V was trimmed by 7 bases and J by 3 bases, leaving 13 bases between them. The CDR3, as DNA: TGTGCCAGCATTCCAGAGACCCTCTATAATTCACCCCTCCACTTT. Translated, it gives CASIPETLYNSPLHF.

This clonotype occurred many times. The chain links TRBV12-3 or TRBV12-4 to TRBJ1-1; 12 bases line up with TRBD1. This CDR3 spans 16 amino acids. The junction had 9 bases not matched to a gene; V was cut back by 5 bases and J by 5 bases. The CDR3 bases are TGTGCCAGCAGTAACCGGGACAGGGGGCATAATACTGAAGCTTTCTTT. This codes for CASSNRDRGHNTEAFF.

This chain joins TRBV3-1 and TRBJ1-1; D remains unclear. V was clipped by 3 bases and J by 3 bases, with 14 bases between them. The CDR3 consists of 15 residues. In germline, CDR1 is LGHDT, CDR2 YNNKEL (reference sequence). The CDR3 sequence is CASSHRRQSYTEAFF. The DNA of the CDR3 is TGTGCCAGCAGCCACCGAAGACAATCATACACTGAAGCTTTCTTT.

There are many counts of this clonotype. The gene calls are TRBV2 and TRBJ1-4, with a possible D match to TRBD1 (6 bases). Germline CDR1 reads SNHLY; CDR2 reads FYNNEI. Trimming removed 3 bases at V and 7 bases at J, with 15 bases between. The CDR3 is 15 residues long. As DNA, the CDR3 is TGTGCCAGCAGTGACAGAGGACAGCCTTTTGAAAAACTGTTTTTT. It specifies CASSDRGQPFEKLFF.

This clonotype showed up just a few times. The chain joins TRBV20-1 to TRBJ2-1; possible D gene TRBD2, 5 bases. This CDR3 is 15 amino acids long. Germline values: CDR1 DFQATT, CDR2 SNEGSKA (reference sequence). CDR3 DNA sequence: TGCAGCGCGCGGGTTGTTACTTCCTCCTACAATGAGCAGTTCTTC. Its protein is CSARVVTSSYNEQFF.

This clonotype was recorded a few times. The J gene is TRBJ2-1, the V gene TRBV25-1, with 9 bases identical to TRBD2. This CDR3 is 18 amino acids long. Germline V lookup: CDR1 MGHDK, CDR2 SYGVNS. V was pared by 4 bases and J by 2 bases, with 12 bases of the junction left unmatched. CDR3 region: CASSADAGLAVTYNEQFF. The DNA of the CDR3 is TGTGCCAGCAGTGCTGACGCGGGACTAGCCGTAACCTACAATGAGCAGTTCTTC.

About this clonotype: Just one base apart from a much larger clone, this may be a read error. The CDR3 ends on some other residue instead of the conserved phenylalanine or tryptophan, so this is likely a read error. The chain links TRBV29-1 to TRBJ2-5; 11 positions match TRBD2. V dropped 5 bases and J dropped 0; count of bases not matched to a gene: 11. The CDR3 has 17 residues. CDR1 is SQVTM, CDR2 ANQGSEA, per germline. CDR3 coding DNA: TGCAGCGTTTGGGAGGCTAGCGGGGGGTCATACCAAGAGACCCAGTACCTC. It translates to CSVWEASGGSYQETQYL.

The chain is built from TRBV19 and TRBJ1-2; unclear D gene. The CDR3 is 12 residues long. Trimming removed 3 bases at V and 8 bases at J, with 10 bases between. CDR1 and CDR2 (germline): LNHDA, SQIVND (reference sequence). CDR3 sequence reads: CASSMGEPGYTF. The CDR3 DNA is TGTGCCAGTAGTATGGGTGAGCCGGGCTACACCTTC.

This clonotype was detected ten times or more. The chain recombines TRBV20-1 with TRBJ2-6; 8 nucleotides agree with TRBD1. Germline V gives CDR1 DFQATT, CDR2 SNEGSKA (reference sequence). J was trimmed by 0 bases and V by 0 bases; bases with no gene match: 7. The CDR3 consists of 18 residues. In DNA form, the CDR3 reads TGCAGTGCTAGAGAACCGGGACAGGTTTACTCTGGGGCCAACGTCCTGACTTTC. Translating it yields CSAREPGQVYSGANVLTF.

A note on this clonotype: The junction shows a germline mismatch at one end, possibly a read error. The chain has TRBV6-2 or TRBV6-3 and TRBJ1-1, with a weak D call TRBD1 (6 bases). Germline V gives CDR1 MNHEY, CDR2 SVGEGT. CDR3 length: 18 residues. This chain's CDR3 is CASSVGFRFDDRNTGAFF. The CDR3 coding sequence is TGTGCCAGCAGTGTGGGGTTTAGGTTCGATGACAGGAACACTGGAGCTTTCTTT.

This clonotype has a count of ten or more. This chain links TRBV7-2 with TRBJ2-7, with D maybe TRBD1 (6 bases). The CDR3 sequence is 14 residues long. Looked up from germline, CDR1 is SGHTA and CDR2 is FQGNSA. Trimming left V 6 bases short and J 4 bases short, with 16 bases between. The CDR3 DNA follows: TGTGCCAGCAGTGCCGGGACACCAGAGTACGAGCAGTACTTC. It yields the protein CASSAGTPEYEQYF.

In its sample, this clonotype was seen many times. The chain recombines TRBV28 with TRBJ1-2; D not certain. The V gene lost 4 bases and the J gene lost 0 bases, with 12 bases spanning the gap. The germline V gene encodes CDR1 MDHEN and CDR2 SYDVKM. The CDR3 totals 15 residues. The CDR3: CASSSGRLANYGYTF. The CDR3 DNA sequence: TGTGCCAGCAGTTCCGGACGGTTAGCTAACTATGGCTACACCTTC.

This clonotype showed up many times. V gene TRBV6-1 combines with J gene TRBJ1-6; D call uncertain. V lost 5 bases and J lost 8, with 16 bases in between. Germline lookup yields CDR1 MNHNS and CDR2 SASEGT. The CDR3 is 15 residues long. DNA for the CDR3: TGTGCCAGCAGTCCGGATTGGGGATTCTATTCACCCCTCCACTTT. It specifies CASSPDWGFYSPLHF.

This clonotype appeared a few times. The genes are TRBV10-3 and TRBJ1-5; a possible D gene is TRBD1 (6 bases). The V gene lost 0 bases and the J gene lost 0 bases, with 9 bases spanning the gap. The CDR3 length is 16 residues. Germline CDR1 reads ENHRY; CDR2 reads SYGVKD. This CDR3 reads CAISESGQYSNQPQHF. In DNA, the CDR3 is TGTGCCATCAGTGAGTCAGGACAGTATAGCAATCAGCCCCAGCATTTT.

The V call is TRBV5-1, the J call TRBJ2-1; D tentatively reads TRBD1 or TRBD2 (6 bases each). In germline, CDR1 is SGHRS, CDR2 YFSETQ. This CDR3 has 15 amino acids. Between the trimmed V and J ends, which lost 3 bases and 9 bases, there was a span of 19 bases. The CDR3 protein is CASSSLGGPRVEQFF. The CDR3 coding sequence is TGCGCCAGCAGCTCGCTCGGGGGCCCCCGGGTTGAGCAGTTCTTC.

The CDR3 protein is CAWTRLKGPVSNEQFF. For the CDR3, the DNA is TGTGCCTGGACGAGACTCAAAGGGCCGGTCTCCAATGAGCAGTTCTTC. V is TRBV30 and J is TRBJ2-1; D gene unclear. CDR3 length: 16 amino acids. Germline lookup yields CDR1 GTSNPN and CDR2 SVGIG (reference sequence). Deletions cut 4 bases from V and 6 bases from J, with 22 bases between.

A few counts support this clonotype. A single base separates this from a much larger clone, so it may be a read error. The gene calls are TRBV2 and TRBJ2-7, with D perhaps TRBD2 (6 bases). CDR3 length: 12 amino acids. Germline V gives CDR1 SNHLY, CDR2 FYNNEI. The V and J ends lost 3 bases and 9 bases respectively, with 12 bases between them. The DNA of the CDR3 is TGTGCCAGCAGTGAGGAGGTGGGGGGGCAGTACTTC. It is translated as CASSEEVGGQYF.

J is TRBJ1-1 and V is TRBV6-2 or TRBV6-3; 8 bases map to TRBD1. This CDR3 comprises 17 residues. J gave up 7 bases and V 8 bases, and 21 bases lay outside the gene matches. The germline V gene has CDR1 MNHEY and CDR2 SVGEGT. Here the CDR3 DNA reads TGTGCCAGCCTAAAACCCCCCTGGACAGGGACGTGGAATGAAGCTTTCTTT. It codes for CASLKPPWTGTWNEAFF.